The 14 T cell receptor beta chains below come from one sample, sequenced in a study of T cells in Graves' hyperthyroidism and ophthalmopathy. The CDR3 regions of TCR beta were amplified from RNA transcripts. Initially, a first-round RT-PCR of the TCR CDR3 employed the HTBI primer set. From the multiplex PCR reads, TCRdb called clonotypes with MiXCR, one entry per CDR3 protein. Here the sample spans about 250,000 distinct CDR3 sequences, 20% to 25% being singletons. Sequenced input: blood. These receptor sequences come from a man aged 30 to 45 with Graves' ophthalmopathy.

This clonotype has at least ten counts. The CDR3 spells CSARVGLGIGTQYF. As DNA, the CDR3 is TGCAGTGCTAGAGTGGGACTAGGGATTGGGACCCAGTACTTC. The chain couples TRBV20-1 to TRBJ2-5, with 8 bases that match TRBD2. J gave up 7 bases and V 1 base, and 8 bases lay outside the gene matches. This CDR3 is built from 14 residues. Germline V lookup: CDR1 DFQATT, CDR2 SNEGSKA (reference sequence).

This clonotype was counted ten times or more. The chain carries TRBV2 and TRBJ2-7; D tentatively fits TRBD1 or TRBD2 (6 bases each). The CDR3 sequence is 17 residues long. Trimming cost V 0 bases and J 0 bases, with 15 bases left between them. CDR1 is SNHLY, CDR2 FYNNEI, per germline. CDR3 nucleotides: TGTGCCAGCAGTGAAGCGTTTCGGGGGCCGAGCTCCTACGAGCAGTACTTC. Amino acids: CASSEAFRGPSSYEQYF.

This chain uses TRBV7-3 with TRBJ2-1, with TRBD2 matching over 10 bases. The CDR3 is 16 amino acids. Per the germline V gene, CDR1 is SGHTA and CDR2 is FQGTGA. V shed 4 bases and J 6 bases; nucleotides not matched to a gene: 9. The CDR3: CASSSPGTSDFNEQFF. DNA of the CDR3: TGTGCCAGCAGCTCCCCCGGGACTAGCGACTTCAATGAGCAGTTCTTC.

This clonotype was counted ten times or more. The CDR3 bases are TGTGCCAGCAGCTTCGGGTGGAACACTGAAGCTTTCTTT. Amino acid sequence: CASSFGWNTEAFF. This sequence joins TRBV11-2 and TRBJ1-1, with D uncertain. The CDR3 covers 13 residues. V gave up 3 bases and J gave up 1 base, with 6 bases separating them. CDR1 is SGHAT, CDR2 FQNNGV, per germline.

This chain connects TRBV12-3 or TRBV12-4 to TRBJ2-7; D possibly matches TRBD1 or TRBD2 (5 bases each). The CDR3 has 15 amino acids. Between the trimmed V and J ends, which lost 5 bases and 3 bases, there was a span of 17 bases. The CDR3 spells CASSGTGRTNYEQYF. CDR3 DNA sequence: TGTGCCAGCAGTGGTACGGGACGCACAAACTACGAGCAGTACTTC.

The rearrangement links TRBV5-4 to TRBJ2-4, with TRBD1 matching over 8 bases. The CDR3 contains 16 residues. The ends lost 1 base at V and 6 bases at J; junction bases unmatched: 9. Germline loops: CDR1 SGHNT, CDR2 YYREEE (reference sequence). This CDR3 reads CASSLSVGTGRNIQYF. The CDR3 DNA is TGTGCCAGCAGCTTGTCGGTAGGGACAGGCAGAAACATTCAGTACTTC.

The chain employs TRBV20-1 and TRBJ2-1; D ambiguous. Trimming took 5 bases from V and 4 from J, leaving 18 bases between them. Germline V lookup: CDR1 DFQATT, CDR2 SNEGSKA (reference sequence). The CDR3 has 15 amino acids. CDR3 bases: TGCAGTGCTCCAATCCTAAGCGTCAGGTACAATGAGCAGTTCTTC. Translating it yields CSAPILSVRYNEQFF.

This clonotype was recorded at least ten times. The genes are TRBV11-2 and TRBJ2-3; D not resolved. V lost 3 bases and J lost 9, with 4 bases in between. From germline, CDR1 is SGHAT and CDR2 FQNNGV. The CDR3 contains 10 residues. The CDR3 DNA is TGTGCCAGCAGCTTGCAGACGCAGTATTTT. Protein sequence: CASSLQTQYF.

This clonotype has ten or more counts. The CDR3 loop reads CASSLSSGGGHEQFF. The CDR3 DNA reads TGTGCCAGCTCCCTCTCTAGCGGGGGCGGGCATGAGCAGTTCTTC. The chain has TRBV11-3 and TRBJ2-1, with TRBD2 matching 10 bases. J was trimmed by 8 bases and V by 8 bases; bases with no gene match: 12. Looked up from germline, CDR1 is SGHNT and CDR2 is YENEEA. The CDR3 extends over 15 amino acids. The full variable domain, rest sourced from reference TRBV11-3 and TRBJ2-1, is EAGVVQSPRYKIIEKKQPVAFWCNPISGHNTLYWYLQNLGQGPELLIRYENEEAVDDSQLPKDRFSAERLKGVDSTLKIQPAELGDSAVYLCASSLSSGGGHEQFFGPGTRLTVL.

V usage is TRBV27 and J usage is TRBJ2-2; 9 bases map to TRBD2. The V gene end was trimmed by 5 bases and the J gene end by 3 bases; junction bases not matched to a gene: 10. The CDR3 runs to 17 residues. Germline CDR1 is MNHEY and CDR2 is SMNVEV (reference sequence). As DNA, the CDR3 is TGTGCCAGCAGTCCTCCGGGCGGGAGGGCGGACACCGGGGAGCTGTTTTTT. This encodes CASSPPGGRADTGELFF.

This clonotype was seen repeatedly, ten times or more. The chain uses TRBV28 and TRBJ1-5; possibly TRBD1 for D (6 bases). The CDR3 covers 18 residues. The germline CDR1 and CDR2 sequences are MDHEN and SYDVKM. V lost 7 bases and J lost 0, with 22 bases in between. The CDR3 bases are TGTGCCAGCATCGCCCTCCGGGACAACCTCTATAGCAATCAGCCCCAGCATTTT. Its protein is CASIALRDNLYSNQPQHF.

The chain joins TRBV5-1 to TRBJ1-1; 10 bases are a match to TRBD1. The CDR3 spans 17 residues. The germline gives CDR1 SGHRS, CDR2 YFSETQ. V lost 4 bases to trimming and J lost 1 base; unmatched junction nucleotides: 10. The CDR3 spells CASSSGQGDWRNTEAFF. In nucleotides, the CDR3 is TGCGCCAGCAGCAGCGGACAGGGGGATTGGAGGAACACTGAAGCTTTCTTT.

This clonotype was counted only a few times. This chain connects TRBV19 to TRBJ2-1; 9 nucleotides line up with TRBD1. The CDR3 contains 15 residues. J lost 0 bases, V lost 8 bases, and 5 bases had no gene match. Germline CDR1 reads LNHDA; CDR2 reads SQIVND (reference sequence). CDR3 sequence reads: CASHPGQGSYNEQFF. The CDR3 region has the DNA TGTGCCAGTCATCCGGGACAGGGCTCCTACAATGAGCAGTTCTTC. Looking up the rest from reference TRBV19 and TRBJ2-1 gives the full variable domain: DGGITQSPKYLFRKEGQNVTLSCEQNLNHDAMYWYRQDPGQGLRLIYYSQIVNDFQKGDIAEGYSVSREKKESFPLTVTSAQKNPTAFYLCASHPGQGSYNEQFFGPGTRLTVL.

The chain couples TRBV28 to TRBJ2-7; TRBD1 matches 8 bases. This CDR3 has 15 residues. Germline lookup yields CDR1 MDHEN and CDR2 SYDVKM. V lost 8 bases and J lost 1; bases outside the gene matches: 10. This chain's CDR3 is CASGSQGEASYEQYF. The CDR3 nucleotides are TGTGCCAGCGGGTCACAGGGGGAGGCATCCTACGAGCAGTACTTC.